What follows is one T cell receptor (beta chain) and its context. The data were produced by immunoSEQ multiplex PCR, yet TCRdb's version contains in-frame clones alone and is incomplete. The profile covers 200,000 to 250,000 clones, with about 91% appearing a single time and 2.6% taken by the ten largest. The entry originates in a study of blood T cell repertoires in COVID-19. Study details: Donors in the United States, Italy and Spain gave samples during acute or convalescent COVID-19.

The cohort comprised adults aged about 18 to 100 years residing in approximately 25 US areas. Sequences were obtained from PBMCs or T cells enriched from blood (not recorded which). The sequence came from a woman aged 25-40 years with acute COVID-19.

CDR3 bases: TGTGCCAGCAGTTGGACAGGGGGAGAAAAACTGTTTTTT. Protein: CASSWTGGEKLFF. The J gene is TRBJ1-4, the V gene TRBV27; 10 bases map to TRBD1. The length of the CDR3 is 13 residues. Germline CDR1 and CDR2: MNHEY and SMNVEV (reference sequence). V shed 4 bases, J shed 8 bases, and the junction held 1 base outside the gene matches. The variable domain in full, completed from reference TRBV27 and TRBJ1-4, reads EAQVTQNPRYLITVTGKKLTVTCSQNMNHEYMSWYRQDPGLGLRQIYYSMNVEVTDKGDVPEGYKVSRKEKRNFPLILESPSPNQTSLYFCASSWTGGEKLFFGSGTQLSVL.